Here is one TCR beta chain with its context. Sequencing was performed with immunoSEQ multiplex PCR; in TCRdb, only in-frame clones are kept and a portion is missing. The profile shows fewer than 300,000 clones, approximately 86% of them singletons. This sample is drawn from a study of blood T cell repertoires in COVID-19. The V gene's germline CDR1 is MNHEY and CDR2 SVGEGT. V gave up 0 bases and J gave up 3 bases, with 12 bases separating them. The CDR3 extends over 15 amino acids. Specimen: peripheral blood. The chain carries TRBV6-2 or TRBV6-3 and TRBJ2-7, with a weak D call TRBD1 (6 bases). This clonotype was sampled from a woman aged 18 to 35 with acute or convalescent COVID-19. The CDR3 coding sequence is TGTGCCAGCAGTTACTCACAGGGAACTAGCTACGAGCAGTACTTC. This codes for CASSYSQGTSYEQYF.